This is a list of T cell receptor beta chains from one sample in a study of blood T cell repertoires in COVID-19. Sequencing used immunoSEQ multiplex PCR; TCRdb keeps in-frame clones, though not all of them. The sample includes approximately 120,000 clones, 80% to 95% of them seen just once. The sample taken for sequencing was peripheral blood. The receptor source for this set is a man aged 45-65 years with COVID-19, enrolled during active disease. Both conserved end residues are part of each CDR3. D genes are given only for firm matches. Clone size appears in some rows only: once, few, many, or a class for an expanded clone.

d_gene,abundance,j_gene,v_gene,CDR3nt,CDR3aa
TRBD2,-,TRBJ2-3,TRBV29-1,TGCAGCGCCTGGGGGGGAGACGGCACAGATACGCAGTATTTT,CSAWGGDGTDTQYF
-,-,TRBJ2-4,TRBV6-4,TGTGCCAGCAGGTGGGCAAGGGAGTGGAACATTCAGTACTTC,CASRWAREWNIQYF
-,-,TRBJ2-5,TRBV9,TGTGCCAGCAGCTCAGGTGGCGCTTTGGAGACCCAGTACTTC,CASSSGGALETQYF
-,-,TRBJ2-1,TRBV9,TGTGCCAGCAGCGTAGGCGGTTCCTACAATGAGCAGTTCTTC,CASSVGGSYNEQFF
-,-,TRBJ2-3,TRBV19,TGTGCCAGTAGTATAGTCGGCGAGGGTATCACAGATACGCAGTATTTT,CASSIVGEGITDTQYF
-,-,TRBJ2-2,TRBV2,TGTGCCAGCAGTTCCACGGGAGACACCGGGGAGCTGTTTTTT,CASSSTGDTGELFF
-,-,TRBJ1-3,TRBV28,TGTGCCAGCAGTTTATTTGGGGGGTATGGAAACACCATATATTTT,CASSLFGGYGNTIYF
-,-,TRBJ2-1,TRBV3-1/TRBV3-2,TGTGCCAGCAGCCAATGGGCGACATACAATGAGCAGTTCTTC,CASSQWATYNEQFF
-,-,TRBJ2-5,TRBV12-3/TRBV12-4,TGTGCCAACAAGACCCAGTACTTC,CANKTQYF
TRBD1,-,TRBJ1-6,TRBV28,TGTGCCAGCGACGAGACAGGGGGCACCCTCCACTTT,CASDETGGTLHF
-,-,TRBJ2-2,TRBV19,TGTGCCAGTAGTATCTTCGGGGGAGGTACCGGGGAGCTGTTTTTT,CASSIFGGGTGELFF
-,-,TRBJ1-2,TRBV5-6,TGTGCCAGCAGCCCCCGGAGGGGAGGCTATGGCTACACCTTC,CASSPRRGGYGYTF
-,-,TRBJ2-3,TRBV15,TGTGCCACCAGCAGAGATAGGGGACAAGGGCTGGATACGCAGTATTTT,CATSRDRGQGLDTQYF
TRBD1,-,TRBJ2-7,TRBV5-1,TGCGCCAGCACGGACAGGGGGACAAGCTACTCCTACGAGCAGTACTTC,CASTDRGTSYSYEQYF
-,-,TRBJ1-5,TRBV28,TGTGCCAGCACCCGGGTCGGCGGTCATAGCAATCAGCCCCAGCATTTT,CASTRVGGHSNQPQHF
TRBD1,-,TRBJ1-1,TRBV7-9,TGTGCCAGCAGCTTAGGACAGGGAAGCACTGAAGCTTTCTTT,CASSLGQGSTEAFF
TRBD2,once,TRBJ2-5,TRBV2,TGTGCCAGCAGTGAGGACGGGAGGGCTTCTGGGACCCAGTACTTC,CASSEDGRASGTQYF
TRBD2,-,TRBJ2-2,TRBV9,TGTGCCAGCAGCGTAGCCCCTAGCGGCTCGAACACCGGGGAGCTGTTTTTT,CASSVAPSGSNTGELFF
TRBD1,-,TRBJ2-2,TRBV19,TGTGCCAGTAGTAGGGGGACAGGGGGGACCGGGGAGCTGTTTTTT,CASSRGTGGTGELFF
TRBD1,-,TRBJ2-2,TRBV7-3,TGTGCCAGCAGCTTCGACAGGGGGATCGGGGAGCTGTTTTTT,CASSFDRGIGELFF
-,-,TRBJ1-5,TRBV21-1,TGTGCCAGCAGCGGCCGGGACAGGGGCCATCAGCCCCAGCATTTT,CASSGRDRGHQPQHF
TRBD1,-,TRBJ2-1,TRBV7-3,TGTGCCAGCAGCTCCGCCGGGACAGGGGCTTACAATGAGCAGTTCTTC,CASSSAGTGAYNEQFF
-,-,TRBJ2-7,TRBV21-1,TGTGCCAGCAGCACGCAGGAAAAGTCCTACGAGCAGTACTTC,CASSTQEKSYEQYF
-,-,TRBJ1-4,TRBV5-5,TGTGCCAGCAGCTTGGGGGTCGGCAGCGGTAATGAAAAACTGTTTTTT,CASSLGVGSGNEKLFF
-,-,TRBJ1-3,TRBV15,TGTGCCACCAGCAGAGACGGCTCTGGAAACACCATATATTTT,CATSRDGSGNTIYF
-,-,TRBJ2-7,TRBV2,TGTGCCAGCAGTGAAAGAATGGCCGTTGCCGAGCAGTACTTC,CASSERMAVAEQYF
-,-,TRBJ2-2,TRBV5-5,TGTGCCAGCAGCTTATTCGGAGGGTCCACCACCGGGGAGCTGTTTTTT,CASSLFGGSTTGELFF
-,-,TRBJ1-1,TRBV2,TGTGCCAGCAGTGAAGATATAGCGAACACTGAAGCTTTCTTT,CASSEDIANTEAFF
TRBD1,-,TRBJ1-1,TRBV24-1,TGTGCCACCAGTGAGAGACAGGGCTCTGAAGCTTTCTTT,CATSERQGSEAFF
-,-,TRBJ2-3,TRBV30,TGTGCCTGGAGCCCTCCACAGGGCCGCTCAGGAACAGATACGCAGTATTTT,CAWSPPQGRSGTDTQYF
-,-,TRBJ1-1,TRBV7-9,TGTGCCAGCAGCTTAGACAGGGTTGACACTGAAGCTTTCTTT,CASSLDRVDTEAFF